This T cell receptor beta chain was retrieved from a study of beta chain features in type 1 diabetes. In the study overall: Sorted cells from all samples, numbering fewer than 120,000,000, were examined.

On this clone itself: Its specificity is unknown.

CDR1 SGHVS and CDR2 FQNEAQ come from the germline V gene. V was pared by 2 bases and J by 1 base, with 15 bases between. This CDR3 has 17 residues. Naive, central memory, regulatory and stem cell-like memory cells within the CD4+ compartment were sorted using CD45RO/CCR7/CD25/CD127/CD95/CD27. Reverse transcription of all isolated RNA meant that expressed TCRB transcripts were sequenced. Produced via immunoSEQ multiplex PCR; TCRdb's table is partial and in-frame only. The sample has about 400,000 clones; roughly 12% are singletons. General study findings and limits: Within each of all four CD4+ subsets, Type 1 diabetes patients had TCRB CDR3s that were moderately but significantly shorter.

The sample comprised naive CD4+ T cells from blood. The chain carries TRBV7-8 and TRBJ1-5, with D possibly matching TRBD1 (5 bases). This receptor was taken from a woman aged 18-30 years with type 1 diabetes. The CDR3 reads CASSLYSRGMSNQPQHF. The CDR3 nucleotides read TGTGCCAGCAGCTTATATTCGCGGGGGATGAGCAATCAGCCCCAGCATTTT.